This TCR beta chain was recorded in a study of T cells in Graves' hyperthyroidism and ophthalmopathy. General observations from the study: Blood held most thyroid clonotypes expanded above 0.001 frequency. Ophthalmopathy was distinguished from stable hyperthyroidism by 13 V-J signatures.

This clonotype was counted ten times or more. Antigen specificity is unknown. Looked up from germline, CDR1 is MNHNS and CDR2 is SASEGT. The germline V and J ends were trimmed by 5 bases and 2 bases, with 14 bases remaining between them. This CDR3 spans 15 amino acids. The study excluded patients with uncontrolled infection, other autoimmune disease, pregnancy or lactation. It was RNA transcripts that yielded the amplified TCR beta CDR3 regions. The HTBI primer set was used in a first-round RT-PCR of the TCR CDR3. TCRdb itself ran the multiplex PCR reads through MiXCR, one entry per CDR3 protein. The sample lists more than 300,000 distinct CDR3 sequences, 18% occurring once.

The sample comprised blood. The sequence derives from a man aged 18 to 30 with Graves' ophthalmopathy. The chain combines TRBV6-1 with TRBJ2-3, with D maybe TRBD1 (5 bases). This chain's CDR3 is CASSYDRSSTDTQYF. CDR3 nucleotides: TGTGCCAGCAGTTATGACAGAAGCTCCACAGATACGCAGTATTTT.